The 17 T cell receptor beta chains reported below all come from one sample, sequenced in a study of cytomegalovirus exposure and HLA in healthy donors. Amplification used 60 Vbeta primers and 13 Jbeta primers. Repertoires were generated with immunoSEQ multiplex PCR, while TCRdb's copy carries only in-frame clones and drops some. The sample has about 140,000 clones; about four fifths are singletons. The sample was PBMCs. The source is a man aged 25-45 years in good health and CMV-seronegative.

CDR3 loop: CASRAGVLETQYF. The CDR3 DNA sequence: TGTGCCAGCCGGGCAGGGGTTCTGGAGACCCAGTACTTC. The chain is built from TRBV6-6 and TRBJ2-5, with D tentatively TRBD1 (6 bases). The germline gives CDR1 MNHNY, CDR2 SVGAGI (reference sequence). The germline V and J ends were trimmed by 8 bases and 5 bases, with 15 bases remaining between them. The CDR3 runs 13 residues.

The chain uses TRBV5-1 and TRBJ1-1, with D unresolved. Trimming shortened V by 5 bases and J by 4 bases, and 15 bases separated the two germline ends. Per germline, CDR1 SGHRS and CDR2 YFSETQ. This CDR3 spans 14 amino acids. CDR3 sequence reads: CASSLRGFVTEAFF. The CDR3 DNA reads as TGCGCCAGCAGTTTGCGAGGGTTTGTCACTGAAGCTTTCTTT.

This rearrangement joins TRBV28 to TRBJ1-4, with D perhaps TRBD1 (5 bases). The CDR3 is 16 amino acids. V was cut by 4 bases and J by 4 bases, with 16 bases left in between. The V gene's germline CDR1 is MDHEN and CDR2 SYDVKM. In nucleotides, the CDR3 is TGTGCCAGCAGTTCTCTAGACAGCGATAGTAATGAAAAACTGTTTTTT. Protein: CASSSLDSDSNEKLFF.

The chain combines TRBV4-1 with TRBJ2-1; tentatively, D is TRBD2 (6 bases). Germline V gene data show CDR1 as MGHRA and CDR2 as YSYEKL. CDR3 size: 16 residues. V was pared by 4 bases and J by 3 bases, with 16 bases between. CDR3 sequence (DNA): TGCGCCAGCAGCCTCCGCATAGCGGAAGTCTACAATGAGCAGTTCTTC. Amino acids: CASSLRIAEVYNEQFF.

This clone showed up just a few times. The chain recombines TRBV5-1 with TRBJ1-2; D is undetermined. Trimming removed 0 bases from V and 2 bases from J, with 8 bases in between. Germline V lookup: CDR1 SGHRS, CDR2 YFSETQ. The length of the CDR3 is 14 residues. The CDR3 sequence: CASSLGGGNYGYTF. Here the CDR3 DNA reads TGCGCCAGCAGCTTGGGTGGAGGCAACTATGGCTACACCTTC.

The chain has TRBV7-4 and TRBJ2-4, with D tentatively TRBD1 (5 bases). In germline, CDR1 is SGHVT, CDR2 SQSDAQ. This CDR3 has 17 amino acids. The V end lost 4 bases, the J end lost 2 bases, and 18 bases lay between the germline ends. CDR3 sequence: CASSSSDNFLPKNIQYF. CDR3 coding DNA: TGTGCCAGCAGCTCCTCGGACAATTTCCTCCCCAAAAACATTCAGTACTTC.

The CDR3, as DNA: TGCGCCAGCAGCTTGTCGGGGATGAACACCGGGGAGCTGTTTTTT. The encoded protein is CASSLSGMNTGELFF. The chain is built from TRBV5-1 and TRBJ2-2; maybe TRBD2 (5 bases). This CDR3 has 15 residues. The germline gives CDR1 SGHRS, CDR2 YFSETQ. The V and J ends lost 1 base and 1 base respectively, with 8 bases between them.

V and J are TRBV9 and TRBJ2-6; 7 nucleotides agree with TRBD2. Germline CDR1 and CDR2: SGDLS and YYNGEE. With 0 bases clipped from V and 0 bases from J, the junction kept 3 bases outside the gene matches. The CDR3 is made up of 17 amino acids. In DNA, the CDR3 is TGTGCCAGCAGCGTAGCGGGACTAAGCTCTGGGGCCAACGTCCTGACTTTC. Amino acid sequence: CASSVAGLSSGANVLTF.

As DNA, the CDR3 is TGCGCCAGCAGCCACCCAGCGGGAAACAATGAGCAGTTCTTC. Translated: CASSHPAGNNEQFF. This chain links TRBV4-1 with TRBJ2-1, with TRBD2 matching over 7 bases. V lost 3 bases to trimming and J lost 5 bases; unmatched junction nucleotides: 4. Per germline, CDR1 MGHRA and CDR2 YSYEKL. This CDR3 has 14 amino acids.

The chain is built from TRBV11-2 and TRBJ1-2, with TRBD1 identical over 10 bases. The CDR3 spans 17 residues. V dropped 6 bases and J dropped 5; count of bases not matched to a gene: 15. Germline loops: CDR1 SGHAT, CDR2 FQNNGV. CDR3 sequence reads: CASSFDTTGTGDYGYTF. The DNA for the CDR3 is TGTGCCAGCAGTTTTGATACCACCGGGACAGGGGATTATGGCTACACCTTC.

Turning to this clone: Its ends do not fully match the called genes, so a read error is possible. The chain recombines TRBV27 with TRBJ1-6; D not resolved. Looked up from germline, CDR1 is MNHEY and CDR2 is SMNVEV (reference sequence). This CDR3 is built from 13 residues. CDR3: CASSLADNSPLNF. The DNA of the CDR3 is TGTGCCAGCAGTTTGGCGGATAATTCACCCCTCAACTTT.

V is TRBV5-1 and J is TRBJ2-2; TRBD2 matches at 10 bases. After removal of 2 bases from V and 5 bases from J, the junction contained 6 bases not matched to a gene. This CDR3 has 16 residues. Per the germline V gene, CDR1 is SGHRS and CDR2 is YFSETQ. The CDR3 coding sequence is TGCGCCAGCAGCTTTACACTAGCGGGGAATACCGGGGAGCTGTTTTTT. It is translated as CASSFTLAGNTGELFF. The entire variable domain, with the rest obtained from reference TRBV5-1 and TRBJ2-2, is as follows: KAGVTQTPRYLIKTRGQQVTLSCSPISGHRSVSWYQQTPGQGLQFLFEYFSETQRNKGNFPGRFSGRQFSNSRSEMNVSTLELGDSALYLCASSFTLAGNTGELFFGEGSRLTVL.

The V gene is TRBV18, the J gene TRBJ1-1, with 8 bases fitting TRBD1. Germline CDR1 and CDR2: KGHSH and LQKENI. CDR3 length: 17 residues. V shed 3 bases, J shed 4 bases, and the junction held 13 bases outside the gene matches. DNA for the CDR3: TGTGCCAGCTCACCCCAAGACCTTACAGGGGGAGGCACTGAAGCTTTCTTT. This encodes CASSPQDLTGGGTEAFF.

The chain recombines TRBV2 with TRBJ1-1; 8 bases are a match to TRBD1. The germline V gene has CDR1 SNHLY and CDR2 FYNNEI. V lost 6 bases and J lost 6; bases outside the gene matches: 6. This CDR3 is 13 amino acids long. CDR3 nucleotides: TGTGCCAGCAGAGGACAGGGAAGGGCTGAAGCTTTCTTT. Translating it yields CASRGQGRAEAFF.

V and J are TRBV7-6 and TRBJ1-4; tentatively, D is TRBD1 (5 bases). The CDR3 extends over 16 amino acids. Germline-derived CDR1 and CDR2 are SGHVS and FNYEAQ. Trimming removed 5 bases from V and 10 bases from J, with 23 bases in between. CDR3 coding DNA: TGTGCCAGCAGCCCCCCCCTTGCGGGGCTGGGCGGAAAACTGTTTTTT. Its protein product is CASSPPLAGLGGKLFF.

The rearrangement links TRBV6-5 to TRBJ2-1; D is undetermined. Germline V CDR1 and CDR2: MNHEY, SVGAGI. This CDR3 has 11 residues. Trimming stripped 2 bases from V and 13 bases from J, with 9 bases between. CDR3 protein: CASSYGGEQFF. DNA of the CDR3: TGTGCCAGCAGTTACGGCGGTGAACAGTTCTTC.

In its sample, this clone was seen once. The chain joins TRBV28 to TRBJ2-7, with D perhaps TRBD1 (6 bases). The ends were cut back, 6 bases at V and 4 bases at J, with 16 bases in the middle. Germline V gene data show CDR1 as MDHEN and CDR2 as SYDVKM. This CDR3 region has 14 residues. The CDR3 DNA sequence: TGTGCCAGCAGAATACAGGGTTCCCCTTACGAGCAGTACTTC. Amino acid sequence: CASRIQGSPYEQYF.